These 23 T cell receptor beta chains were all obtained from the same sample, sequenced in a study of cytomegalovirus exposure and HLA in healthy donors. PCR involved 60 Vbeta and 13 Jbeta primers. Some clones are missing from TCRdb's copy, which holds only in-frame ones; the method was immunoSEQ multiplex PCR. The sample shows around 91,000 clones, 64% of them seen only once. Sample: PBMCs. These receptors came from a man between 60 and 75 years old in good health and CMV-seronegative.

V usage is TRBV2 and J usage is TRBJ2-7, with a tentative D call TRBD2 (7 bases). Germline CDR1 is SNHLY and CDR2 is FYNNEI. V was trimmed by 4 bases and J by 0 bases, leaving 16 bases between them. The length of the CDR3 is 16 residues. In nucleotides, the CDR3 is TGTGCCAGCAGTGCCCCGGGGGGCTTGGGCTCCTACGAGCAGTACTTC. This sequence encodes CASSAPGGLGSYEQYF.

The chain joins TRBV18 to TRBJ2-7; D gene unclear. Looked up from germline, CDR1 is KGHSH and CDR2 is LQKENI. This CDR3 is built from 12 residues. The germline V and J ends were trimmed by 2 bases and 1 base, with 3 bases remaining between them. CDR3: CASSPESYEQYF. CDR3 coding DNA: TGTGCCAGCTCACCAGAGTCCTACGAGCAGTACTTC.

This clone came up a few times. The rearrangement uses TRBV2 and TRBJ1-1; maybe TRBD1 (6 bases). V dropped 2 bases and J dropped 0 bases, with 16 bases sitting between them. The CDR3 sequence is 17 residues long. Germline-derived CDR1 and CDR2 are SNHLY and FYNNEI. The CDR3 here is CASSEIGGARMNTEAFF. In DNA form, the CDR3 reads TGTGCCAGCAGTGAAATAGGGGGGGCTCGAATGAACACTGAAGCTTTCTTT.

The chain has TRBV28 and TRBJ1-1; 8 bases align to TRBD1. CDR1 is MDHEN, CDR2 SYDVKM, per germline. The CDR3 runs to 12 residues. After removal of 2 bases from V and 9 bases from J, the junction contained 2 bases not matched to a gene. CDR3 sequence (DNA): TGTGCCAGCAGTTTAAGGACAGGGAAAGCTTTCTTT. Protein: CASSLRTGKAFF.

This clone has just a few counts. The gene calls are TRBV14 and TRBJ2-7; 14 nucleotides match TRBD2. CDR1 and CDR2 from the germline V gene are SGHDN and FVKESK. Unmatched junction bases numbered 9, after V lost 0 bases and J lost 2 bases. The CDR3 spans 19 residues. The chain's CDR3 is CASSQDSGTSGRRTYEQYF. The CDR3 DNA follows: TGTGCCAGCAGCCAAGATTCCGGGACTAGCGGGAGAAGGACCTACGAGCAGTACTTC.

This clone was seen only a few times. The chain uses TRBV6-6 and TRBJ2-5; no clear D. Germline CDR1 is MNHNY and CDR2 is SVGAGI (reference sequence). The CDR3 runs 14 residues. With 0 bases removed from V and 5 bases from J, the gap between germline ends came to 10 bases. The CDR3 nucleotides read TGTGCCAGCAGTTACTCCCCCGACGGGGAGACCCAGTACTTC. Residues: CASSYSPDGETQYF.

This clone has just a few counts. The J gene is TRBJ2-3, the V gene TRBV7-3; a possible D gene is TRBD2 (7 bases). The V end was cut by 1 base, the J end by 5 bases, with 22 bases between. In germline, CDR1 is SGHTA, CDR2 FQGTGA. CDR3 length equals 18 residues. The DNA for the CDR3 is TGTGCCAGCAGCTTAAATGTGGGAGGGGGGGCCAGGGAAGATACGCAGTATTTT. Encoded protein: CASSLNVGGGAREDTQYF.

This chain uses TRBV20-1 with TRBJ1-4; D gene ambiguous. The CDR3 extends over 11 amino acids. CDR1 and CDR2 from the germline V gene are DFQATT and SNEGSKA (reference sequence). V gave up 7 bases and J gave up 5 bases, with 8 bases separating them. CDR3 in amino acids: CSVDWNEKLFF. The CDR3 DNA is TGCAGTGTTGACTGGAATGAAAAACTGTTTTTT.

The rearrangement uses TRBV5-4 and TRBJ2-3, with no clear D. V lost 5 bases and J 2 bases, leaving 12 bases between the germline ends. The CDR3 is 14 amino acids. Looked up from germline, CDR1 is SGHNT and CDR2 is YYREEE (reference sequence). Here the CDR3 DNA reads TGTGCCAGCAGTTTAATACAGAACACAGATACGCAGTATTTT. It translates to CASSLIQNTDTQYF.

The rearrangement joins TRBV5-6 to TRBJ2-5; maybe TRBD1 (6 bases). CDR1 is SGHDT and CDR2 is YYEEEE in the germline V gene. The CDR3 is 16 amino acids. V was cut by 0 bases and J by 11 bases, with 23 bases left in between. In DNA, the CDR3 is TGTGCCAGCAGCTTGGGGCCGACAGGACCTACGAAAGAGCAGTACTTC. Its translation is CASSLGPTGPTKEQYF.

The chain links TRBV28 to TRBJ1-1, with 10 bases lining up with TRBD1. The CDR3 runs to 16 residues. CDR1 is MDHEN, CDR2 SYDVKM, per germline. V shed 5 bases, J shed 4 bases, and the junction held 10 bases outside the gene matches. The CDR3 reads CASSTGTGVLATEAFF. CDR3 coding DNA: TGTGCCAGCAGTACTGGGACAGGGGTGTTGGCCACTGAAGCTTTCTTT.

In this sample, this clone turned up a few times. A read error may account for a junction end that differs from germline. The chain uses TRBV5-1 and TRBJ1-2; tentative D call: TRBD1 (5 bases). The CDR3 totals 14 residues. Germline CDR1 SGHRS, CDR2 YFSETQ. The CDR3 here is CASSLVRGDYGYTF. In DNA, the CDR3 is TGTGCCAGCAGCTTGGTTCGGGGGGACTATGGCTACACCTTC.

The V call is TRBV28, the J call TRBJ1-6; 7 bases line up with TRBD1. The CDR3 is 17 residues long. Germline V lookup: CDR1 MDHEN, CDR2 SYDVKM. V trimming: 4 bases; J trimming: 2 bases; junction bases outside the gene matches: 8. The CDR3 DNA reads as TGTGCCAGCAGTTCTACTAACAGGGGTACCTATAATTCACCCCTCCACTTT. This gives the protein CASSSTNRGTYNSPLHF.

The chain carries TRBV6-5 and TRBJ1-5, with D hard to call. V was pared by 6 bases and J by 2 bases, with 11 bases between. In germline, CDR1 is MNHEY, CDR2 SVGAGI. CDR3 length equals 14 residues. The CDR3 DNA reads TGTGCCAGCAGACACCGGCGGGGCAATCAGCCCCAGCATTTT. It translates to CASRHRRGNQPQHF.

A few counts support this clone. This rearrangement joins TRBV1 to TRBJ2-1; the table's D call, TRBD2, has no DNA check behind it. TRBV1 is listed as a pseudogene. The CDR3 is 14 residues long. CDR3 loop: CTSSQDVPWGGAIF. For the CDR3, the DNA is TGCACCAGCAGCCAAGACGTCCCTTGGGGGGGGGCAATCTTC.

In DNA form, the CDR3 reads TGTGCCAGCAGCCTTGCTGGGGGGGAGGGCCAGGGGGAGCAGTTCTTC. Amino acids: CASSLAGGEGQGEQFF. This chain connects TRBV4-2 to TRBJ2-1; possible D gene TRBD2, 7 bases. CDR1 LGHNA and CDR2 YNFKEQ come from the germline V gene. This CDR3 is built from 16 residues. The germline V and J ends were trimmed by 4 bases and 10 bases, with 23 bases remaining between them.

The chain uses TRBV27 and TRBJ1-2; 10 nucleotides match TRBD1. CDR3 length equals 18 residues. Trimming at V came to 6 bases and at J to 4 bases, leaving 17 bases not matched to a gene. CDR1 is MNHEY and CDR2 is SMNVEV in the germline V gene (reference sequence). CDR3 DNA: TGTGCCAGCAGCCTGCGTCCCGGGACAGGGGTGAGTTCCTATGGCTACACCTTC. Protein product: CASSLRPGTGVSSYGYTF.

On this clone itself: Its ends do not fully match the called genes, so a read error is possible. The genes are TRBV19 and TRBJ1-1, with 7 bases lining up with TRBD1. The V gene's germline CDR1 is LNHDA and CDR2 SQIVND (reference sequence). CDR3 length: 13 residues. Written as DNA, the CDR3 is TGTACCAGTTCCAGGGGGTGGAACACTGAAGCTTTCTTT. This sequence encodes CTSSRGWNTEAFF.

This clone has only a few counts. The chain combines TRBV5-1 with TRBJ2-3; D gene uncertain. This CDR3 has 14 amino acids. Germline V gene lookup returns CDR1 SGHRS and CDR2 YFSETQ. Trimming cost V 5 bases and J 2 bases, with 12 bases left between them. CDR3 protein: CASSPVQDTDTQYF. The CDR3 nucleotides read TGCGCCAGCAGTCCTGTACAAGACACAGATACGCAGTATTTT.

The CDR3 nucleotides read TGTGCCAGCAGCTTAGGGGGATACAGGGGAACTAATGAAAAACTGTTTTTT. Its translation: CASSLGGYRGTNEKLFF. This rearrangement joins TRBV7-2 to TRBJ1-4; TRBD1 matches 7 bases. Germline lookup yields CDR1 SGHTA and CDR2 FQGNSA. This CDR3 is built from 17 residues. The junction had 6 bases not matched to a gene; V was cut back by 1 base and J by 1 base.

This clone was detected once. The chain couples TRBV11-3 to TRBJ2-3, with TRBD2 matching over 7 bases. The CDR3 has 18 amino acids. CDR1 is SGHNT and CDR2 is YENEEA in the germline V gene. The V gene end was trimmed by 4 bases and the J gene end by 4 bases; junction bases not matched to a gene: 17. The CDR3 bases are TGTGCCAGCAGCTGGATGGGCGGGAGCTTTAATTCCCCAGATACGCAGTATTTT. Its protein product is CASSWMGGSFNSPDTQYF.

The chain uses TRBV7-3 and TRBJ2-3; weak D call: TRBD2 (7 bases). Germline values: CDR1 SGHTA, CDR2 FQGTGA. V was clipped by 1 base and J by 4 bases, with 9 bases between them. This CDR3 has 14 residues. As DNA, the CDR3 is TGTGCCAGCAGCTTAAGGGGGGGCGCAGATACGCAGTATTTT. This translates into CASSLRGGADTQYF.

The gene calls are TRBV11-2 and TRBJ2-5; perhaps TRBD2 as D (6 bases). The V end was cut by 3 bases, the J end by 5 bases, with 13 bases between. CDR3 size: 14 residues. CDR1 and CDR2 from the germline V gene are SGHAT and FQNNGV. The CDR3 bases are TGTGCCAGCAGCTTGACGGGTGGGGGGGAGACCCAGTACTTC. This codes for CASSLTGGGETQYF.